These T cell receptor beta chains were read from a single sample in a study of T cells after yellow fever vaccination. TCRdb fed the 5' RACE reads into MiXCR, producing one record per CDR3 protein. In the table there are 300,000 or so distinct CDR3 sequences, 10% to 15% of which are singletons. Sequences were derived from CD4+ T cells sorted from PBMCs, sampled 45 days after the yellow fever booster vaccination. Receptors originate from a man aged 25 to 40 who received the YFV17D yellow fever vaccine. Each CDR3 is given with its conserved first and last residue. D genes are given only for firm matches. Expanded clones are given a class, and other clones once, few, many or no size at all.

-,TRBJ2-5,TRBV20-1,-,CSARDLGETQYF,TGCAGTGCTAGAGATCTTGGGGAGACCCAGTACTTC
-,TRBJ2-3,TRBV29-1,few,CSVLTRPTDTQYF,TGCAGCGTCCTCACGCGACCCACAGATACGCAGTATTTT
TRBD1,TRBJ2-1,TRBV9,few,CASSESPGTGSNEQFF,TGTGCCAGCAGCGAATCCCCCGGGACAGGAAGCAATGAGCAGTTCTTC
-,TRBJ2-5,TRBV12-3/TRBV12-4,-,CASSNIQETQYF,TGTGCCAGCAGTAACATCCAAGAGACCCAGTACTTC
TRBD1,TRBJ2-7,TRBV4-1,few,CASSRQQGVLEQYF,TGCGCCAGCAGCCGTCAACAGGGGGTTTTAGAGCAGTACTTC
TRBD2,TRBJ2-5,TRBV12-3/TRBV12-4,few,CASSQTSGRETQYF,TGTGCCAGCAGTCAAACTAGCGGGAGAGAGACCCAGTACTTC
TRBD1,TRBJ2-5,TRBV5-1,many,CASSSGTAQETQYF,TGTGCCAGCTCCTCCGGGACAGCACAAGAGACCCAGTACTTC
TRBD2,TRBJ2-3,TRBV6-5,once,CASSFWGWTSDTDTQYF,TGTGCCAGCAGTTTCTGGGGTTGGACTAGCGACACAGATACGCAGTATTTT
TRBD1,TRBJ1-1,TRBV7-6,-,CASSIDTGGTEAFF,TGTGCCAGCAGCATTGATACAGGGGGCACTGAAGCTTTCTTT
-,TRBJ2-1,TRBV9,-,CASSVMGRSSYNEQFF,TGTGCCAGCAGCGTAATGGGGAGAAGCTCCTACAATGAGCAGTTCTTC
TRBD2,TRBJ2-1,TRBV10-3,-,CAIAGGLADYNEQFF,TGTGCCATCGCCGGGGGACTAGCGGACTACAATGAGCAGTTCTTC
-,TRBJ1-4,TRBV18,-,CASSREGGNEKLFF,TGTGCCAGCTCCCGGGAAGGGGGTAATGAAAAACTGTTTTTT
TRBD2,TRBJ2-5,TRBV4-1,-,CASSQGPSGGSQYF,TGCGCCAGCAGCCAAGGTCCTAGCGGGGGATCCCAGTACTTC
TRBD2,TRBJ2-5,TRBV9,-,CASSVGAGAGETQYF,TGTGCCAGCAGCGTTGGAGCGGGAGCGGGGGAGACCCAGTACTTC
TRBD2,TRBJ2-1,TRBV7-2,many,CASSLAPTSGIYNEQFF,TGTGCCAGCAGCTTAGCCCCGACTAGCGGGATCTACAATGAGCAGTTCTTC
TRBD1,TRBJ2-7,TRBV5-1,-,CASSFGQAYEQYF,TGCGCCAGCAGCTTCGGACAGGCTTACGAGCAGTACTTC
-,TRBJ2-7,TRBV3-1,few,CASSQGWGGSSYEQYF,TGTGCCAGCAGCCAGGGCTGGGGCGGGTCCTCCTACGAGCAGTACTTC
-,TRBJ2-7,TRBV6-5,-,CASSYVALTPSEQYF,TGTGCCAGCAGTTACGTTGCACTAACCCCGTCCGAGCAGTACTTC
-,TRBJ2-4,TRBV6-5,many,CASSYSSGVAKNIQYF,TGTGCCAGCAGTTACTCCTCGGGAGTGGCCAAAAACATTCAGTACTTC
TRBD1,TRBJ1-2,TRBV15,few,CATSRYTGQAYGYTF,TGTGCCACCAGCAGATACACGGGACAGGCCTATGGCTACACCTTC
TRBD1,TRBJ2-7,TRBV18,-,CASSPRTGMGLYEQYF,TGTGCCAGCTCACCACGGACAGGGATGGGGCTCTACGAGCAGTACTTC
-,TRBJ2-1,TRBV7-2,-,CSCSLAGTGRSYNEQFF,TGTTCCTGCAGCTTAGCGGGGACAGGGAGGTCCTACAATGAGCAGTTCTTC
-,TRBJ1-4,TRBV12-3/TRBV12-4,few,CASSLAGSGEKLFF,TGTGCCAGCAGTTTAGCGGGCTCCGGTGAAAAACTGTTTTTT
TRBD1,TRBJ2-7,TRBV4-3,-,CASSRVWDRNYEQYF,TGCGCCAGCAGCCGCGTCTGGGACAGAAACTACGAGCAGTACTTC
TRBD1,TRBJ2-7,TRBV10-3,many,CATRTGGYEQYF,TGTGCCACCAGGACAGGGGGGTACGAGCAGTACTTC
TRBD2,TRBJ2-1,TRBV20-1,many,CSAVTSGTYNEQFF,TGCAGTGCTGTGACTAGCGGGACCTACAATGAGCAGTTCTTC
TRBD2,TRBJ2-1,TRBV11-3,few,CASRLAGSREQFF,TGTGCCAGCCGGCTAGCGGGCAGTCGGGAGCAGTTCTTC
-,TRBJ2-1,TRBV5-1,many,CASSFGGGSSYNEQFF,TGCGCCAGCAGCTTCGGAGGCGGAAGCTCCTACAATGAGCAGTTCTTC
-,TRBJ2-5,TRBV20-1,few,CSARERRIQETQYF,TGCAGTGCTAGGGAGCGTCGGATCCAAGAGACCCAGTACTTC
-,TRBJ2-3,TRBV5-1,few,CASREEGQTTDTQYF,TGCGCCAGCAGGGAGGAAGGACAGACGACAGATACGCAGTATTTT
-,TRBJ1-4,TRBV15,few,CATSRVTGGLFF,TGTGCCACCAGCAGAGTAACGGGAGGACTGTTTTTT
-,TRBJ2-5,TRBV20-1,few,CSARRTARETQYF,TGCAGTGCTAGGAGGACCGCTCGCGAGACCCAGTACTTC
-,TRBJ2-6,TRBV7-8,-,CASSLRVGDGGANVLTF,TGTGCCAGCAGCTTAAGGGTCGGAGACGGTGGGGCCAACGTCCTGACTTTC
-,TRBJ2-7,TRBV5-1,-,CASSLAAGTGLPYEQYF,TGCGCCAGCAGCTTGGCGGCTGGGACTGGCCTCCCCTACGAGCAGTACTTC
-,TRBJ2-2,TRBV29-1,-,CSVGSGVYTGELFF,TGCAGCGTAGGGTCTGGCGTTTACACCGGGGAGCTGTTTTTT